A single sample is the source of the 13 T cell receptor beta chains below, sequenced in a study of Graves' ophthalmopathy and Graves' hyperthyroidism. Investigators amplified TCR beta CDR3 regions from RNA transcripts. HTBI-primed first-round RT-PCR preceded second-round multiplex PCR. MiXCR, run by TCRdb on the multiplex PCR reads, gives a single entry per CDR3 protein. Altogether 300,000 to 400,000 distinct CDR3 sequences are present, roughly 15% being singletons, with the ten largest covering 9% to 15%. Input material: peripheral blood. The receptor source for this set is an adult man with Graves' ophthalmopathy.

This clonotype was recorded at least ten times. The gene calls are TRBV6-5 and TRBJ2-2; 12 nucleotides match TRBD2. V gave up 4 bases and J gave up 6 bases; unmatched junction bases: 6. The CDR3 extends over 16 amino acids. The germline gives CDR1 MNHEY, CDR2 SVGAGI. The CDR3 DNA follows: TGTGCCAGCAGTTTTCGACTAGCGGGGGTTGCCGGGGAGCTGTTTTTT. Translated: CASSFRLAGVAGELFF.

This clonotype appeared many times. V usage is TRBV28 and J usage is TRBJ1-1; D remains ambiguous. Per the germline V gene, CDR1 is MDHEN and CDR2 is SYDVKM. The V gene lost 5 bases and the J gene lost 8 bases, with 15 bases spanning the gap. This CDR3 comprises 13 residues. The CDR3 nucleotides read TGTGCCAGCAGTACAACCCTCCCCGCCGAAGCTTTCTTT. As protein: CASSTTLPAEAFF.

This clonotype was recorded at least ten times. This chain's CDR3 is CASSLRRGGAHEQYF. The CDR3 DNA sequence: TGTGCCAGCAGCCTCCGGCGCGGGGGGGCCCACGAGCAGTACTTC. The J gene is TRBJ2-7, the V gene TRBV2, with 9 nucleotides matching TRBD2. The germline CDR1 and CDR2 sequences are SNHLY and FYNNEI. J was trimmed by 5 bases and V by 6 bases; bases with no gene match: 11. The CDR3 covers 15 residues.

Ten or more counts support this clonotype. The chain recombines TRBV5-1 with TRBJ2-7, with D perhaps matching TRBD1 (6 bases). This CDR3 contains 16 residues. V was cut by 4 bases and J by 0 bases, with 17 bases left in between. Germline V gives CDR1 SGHRS, CDR2 YFSETQ. The CDR3 region has the DNA TGCGCCAGCAGCGCCGGGACACCCGGAACCTCCTACGAGCAGTACTTC. Protein product: CASSAGTPGTSYEQYF. Full variable domain (rest looked up from reference TRBV5-1 and TRBJ2-7): KAGVTQTPRYLIKTRGQQVTLSCSPISGHRSVSWYQQTPGQGLQFLFEYFSETQRNKGNFPGRFSGRQFSNSRSEMNVSTLELGDSALYLCASSAGTPGTSYEQYFGPGTRLTVT.

In its sample, this clonotype was seen many times. The V and J genes are TRBV3-1 and TRBJ2-5; 11 bases fit TRBD2. Trimming at V came to 1 base and at J to 3 bases, leaving 7 bases not matched to a gene. The CDR3 is 17 residues long. Germline V CDR1 and CDR2: LGHDT, YNNKEL (reference sequence). CDR3 in amino acids: CASSQVSLAGGKETQYF. CDR3 nucleotide sequence: TGTGCCAGCAGCCAAGTTAGCCTAGCGGGAGGAAAAGAGACCCAGTACTTC.

This clonotype was detected many times. The rearrangement links TRBV6-5 to TRBJ1-5, with 10 bases fitting TRBD1. This CDR3 is built from 16 residues. The trim removed 6 bases at V and 3 bases at J, leaving 8 bases unmatched. The V gene's germline CDR1 is MNHEY and CDR2 SVGAGI. CDR3 sequence reads: CASSKSTGGFNQPQHF. CDR3 in DNA: TGTGCCAGCAGCAAGTCGACAGGGGGCTTCAATCAGCCCCAGCATTTT.

The sample holds many counts of this clonotype. The chain links TRBV30 to TRBJ1-2, with TRBD1 matching 10 bases. CDR1 is GTSNPN, CDR2 SVGIG, per germline (reference sequence). The CDR3 spans 15 residues. The trim removed 3 bases at V and 12 bases at J, leaving 16 bases unmatched. Here the CDR3 reads CAWRKKPGQGFSDTF. The CDR3 region has the DNA TGTGCCTGGAGAAAGAAGCCGGGACAGGGGTTCTCGGACACCTTC.

V usage is TRBV5-1 and J usage is TRBJ2-5, with TRBD2 matching 8 bases. The length of the CDR3 is 14 residues. Losses at the gene ends were 3 bases for V and 7 bases for J; bases not matched to a gene: 8. Germline V gives CDR1 SGHRS, CDR2 YFSETQ. The CDR3 sequence: CASSSPGTRGTQYF. The DNA of the CDR3 is TGCGCCAGCAGCTCCCCCGGGACTAGGGGGACCCAGTACTTC.

This clonotype was counted ten times or more. This sequence joins TRBV11-1 and TRBJ2-5; D call uncertain. The CDR3 has 17 amino acids. Germline CDR1 SGHAT, CDR2 FQDESV (reference sequence). V lost 5 bases, J lost 1 base, and 20 bases lay in between. In DNA form, the CDR3 reads TGTGCCAGCAGCCTATGGTTGGGTCGACGGTTCCAAGAGACCCAGTACTTC. The encoded protein is CASSLWLGRRFQETQYF.

This clonotype was observed many times. The gene calls are TRBV11-2 and TRBJ1-1, with unresolved D. The CDR3 totals 15 residues. The germline V gene has CDR1 SGHAT and CDR2 FQNNGV. Trimming shortened V by 3 bases and J by 1 base, and 12 bases separated the two germline ends. CDR3 DNA sequence: TGTGCCAGCAGCTTCAGACGGACCGGGAACACTGAAGCTTTCTTT. This gives the protein CASSFRRTGNTEAFF.

This clonotype was seen many times. The rearrangement links TRBV7-8 to TRBJ2-7, with TRBD1 matching 8 bases. V trimming: 4 bases; J trimming: 5 bases; junction bases outside the gene matches: 7. The CDR3 has 14 amino acids. The germline CDR1 and CDR2 sequences are SGHVS and FQNEAQ. CDR3 sequence: CASSSWTGIHEQYF. The CDR3 DNA reads as TGTGCCAGCAGCTCTTGGACAGGGATCCACGAGCAGTACTTC.

In its sample, this clonotype was seen many times. The rearrangement joins TRBV9 to TRBJ1-1; 7 bases match TRBD1. CDR3 length equals 14 residues. The V gene end was trimmed by 4 bases and the J gene end by 1 base; junction bases not matched to a gene: 4. Germline CDR1 is SGDLS and CDR2 is YYNGEE. Written as DNA, the CDR3 is TGTGCCAGCAGCCCGGGACAGTGGAACACTGAAGCTTTCTTT. This translates into CASSPGQWNTEAFF. Using reference TRBV9 and TRBJ1-1 for the parts outside the CDR3, the full variable domain is DSGVTQTPKHLITATGQRVTLRCSPRSGDLSVYWYQQSLDQGLQFLIQYYNGEERAKGNILERFSAQQFPDLHSELNLSSLELGDSALYFCASSPGQWNTEAFFGQGTRLTVV.

This chain connects TRBV20-1 to TRBJ2-7, with D possibly matching TRBD2 (6 bases). CDR3 length: 14 residues. Germline V gives CDR1 DFQATT, CDR2 SNEGSKA (reference sequence). Trimming removed 0 bases at V and 4 bases at J, with 13 bases between. Written as DNA, the CDR3 is TGCAGTGCTAGAGATGGCGGGGTTGAGTACGAGCAGTACTTC. As protein: CSARDGGVEYEQYF.